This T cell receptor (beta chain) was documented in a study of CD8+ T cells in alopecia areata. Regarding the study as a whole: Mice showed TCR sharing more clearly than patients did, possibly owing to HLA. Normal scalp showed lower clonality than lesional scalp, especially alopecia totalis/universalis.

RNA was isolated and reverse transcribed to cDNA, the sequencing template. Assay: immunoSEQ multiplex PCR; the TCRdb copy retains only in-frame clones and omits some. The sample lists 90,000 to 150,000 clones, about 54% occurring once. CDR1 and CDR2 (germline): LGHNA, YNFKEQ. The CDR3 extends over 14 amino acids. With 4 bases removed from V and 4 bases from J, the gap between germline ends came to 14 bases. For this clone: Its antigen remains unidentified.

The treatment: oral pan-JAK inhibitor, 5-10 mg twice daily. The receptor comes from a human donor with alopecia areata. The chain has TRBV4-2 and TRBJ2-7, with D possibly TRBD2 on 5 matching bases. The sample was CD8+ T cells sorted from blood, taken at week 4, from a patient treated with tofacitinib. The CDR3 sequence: CASSPSVGRYEQYF. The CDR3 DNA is TGTGCCAGCAGCCCTTCCGTGGGGAGATACGAGCAGTACTTC.